This T cell receptor (beta chain) is from a study of OX40 agonist ivuxolimab in advanced cancers. Whole-study context: Cohort: roughly 79% men, mean age approximately 60, aged roughly 20 to 79.

V was clipped by 2 bases and J by 4 bases, with 5 bases between them. This CDR3 contains 12 residues. The germline V gene encodes CDR1 SGHRS and CDR2 YFSETQ. Sequencing was performed with immunoSEQ multiplex PCR; in TCRdb, only in-frame clones are kept and a portion is missing. The sample consists of under 65,000 clones, around 90% of them appearing once. This sample comprised CD4+ or CD8+ T cells sorted from blood, obtained in a trial of the OX40 agonist ivuxolimab. The J gene is TRBJ2-3, the V gene TRBV5-1, with no clear D. The receptor comes from an adult with an advanced solid tumor such as melanoma, head and neck, liver or kidney cancer. DNA for the CDR3: TGCGCCAGCAGCTTCATATCAGATACGCAGTATTTT. Its protein product is CASSFISDTQYF. Full variable domain (missing parts from reference TRBV5-1 and TRBJ2-3): KAGVTQTPRYLIKTRGQQVTLSCSPISGHRSVSWYQQTPGQGLQFLFEYFSETQRNKGNFPGRFSGRQFSNSRSEMNVSTLELGDSALYLCASSFISDTQYFGPGTRLTVL.